The 18 T cell receptor beta chains below all came from one sample that was sequenced in a study of cytomegalovirus exposure and HLA in healthy donors. The PCR ran on 60 Vbeta and 13 Jbeta primers. Method: immunoSEQ multiplex PCR; TCRdb's copy keeps in-frame clones and lacks some. The sample shows some 99,000 clones, roughly four fifths of them seen only once. The source material was PBMCs. The receptors were gathered from a female donor in good health and CMV-seronegative.

This clone has a single count. The J gene is TRBJ1-6, the V gene TRBV4-3; D gene unclear. V shed 4 bases and J shed 6 bases, with 16 bases lying between them. This CDR3 has 16 amino acids. Germline V lookup: CDR1 LGHNA, CDR2 YSLEER. In DNA form, the CDR3 reads TGCGCCAGCAGCCTGACGCCGCGCGGGGTTAATTCACCCCTCCACTTT. Amino acids: CASSLTPRGVNSPLHF.

CDR3 sequence: CASSTRQAPYEQYF. Written as DNA, the CDR3 is TGTGCCAGCAGCACGAGACAGGCCCCCTACGAGCAGTACTTC. The J gene is TRBJ2-7, the V gene TRBV11-2; TRBD1 might be the D (6 bases). V was clipped by 5 bases and J by 2 bases, with 13 bases between them. CDR1 and CDR2 from the germline V gene are SGHAT and FQNNGV. The CDR3 is 14 residues long.

CDR3 sequence: CASSPAAGLYNEQFF. The CDR3 coding sequence is TGTGCCAGCAGCCCGGCAGCGGGTTTGTACAATGAGCAGTTCTTC. The chain employs TRBV9 and TRBJ2-1, with D possibly being TRBD2 (6 bases). CDR1 is SGDLS and CDR2 is YYNGEE in the germline V gene. Trimming pared 4 bases from V and 4 bases from J, leaving 15 bases between. The CDR3 is 15 amino acids.

This clone was counted between two and nine times. CDR3 sequence: CASSLRGGGGNEKLFF. Written as DNA, the CDR3 is TGTGCCAGCAGCTTACGCGGTGGGGGGGGGAATGAAAAACTGTTTTTT. The rearrangement links TRBV11-3 to TRBJ1-4; D may be TRBD1 (5 bases). Germline V gene lookup returns CDR1 SGHNT and CDR2 YENEEA. CDR3 length: 16 residues. V lost 2 bases, J lost 5 bases, and 15 bases lay in between.

This sequence joins TRBV5-1 and TRBJ2-1; D perhaps matches TRBD1 (6 bases). Trimming removed 3 bases at V and 8 bases at J, with 18 bases between. This CDR3 comprises 15 residues. Germline V gene sequence: CDR1 SGHRS, CDR2 YFSETQ. The CDR3 loop reads CASSSWGPLRDEQFF. The DNA for the CDR3 is TGCGCCAGCAGCTCGTGGGGGCCCCTTAGAGATGAGCAGTTCTTC.

In its sample, this clone was seen a few times. The chain has TRBV11-2 and TRBJ1-4, with D uncertain. This CDR3 region has 13 residues. The germline V and J ends were trimmed by 3 bases and 14 bases, with 16 bases remaining between them. Germline values: CDR1 SGHAT, CDR2 FQNNGV. The CDR3 DNA follows: TGTGCCAGCAGCTTCTCCCTTCCGCGAGAGCTGTTTTTT. This codes for CASSFSLPRELFF.

The chain recombines TRBV9 with TRBJ1-1, with D possibly matching TRBD1 (6 bases). Germline V gene sequence: CDR1 SGDLS, CDR2 YYNGEE. V was shortened by 1 base and J by 5 bases, with 15 bases between the two germline ends. The CDR3 runs 15 residues. The CDR3 bases are TGTGCCAGCAGCGTACACAGGGCAGGGTTGACTGAAGCTTTCTTT. The encoded protein is CASSVHRAGLTEAFF.

The chain links TRBV5-6 to TRBJ1-1, with unresolved D. From germline, CDR1 is SGHDT and CDR2 YYEEEE. Trimming removed 3 bases at V and 3 bases at J, with 15 bases between. This CDR3 has 15 amino acids. CDR3 amino acids: CASSSFTLTDTEAFF. CDR3 in DNA: TGTGCCAGCAGCTCCTTTACCCTTACGGACACTGAAGCTTTCTTT.

CDR3 residues: CATSRERTGGMNTEAFF. The CDR3 coding sequence is TGTGCCACCAGCAGAGAGCGAACAGGGGGAATGAACACTGAAGCTTTCTTT. V and J are TRBV15 and TRBJ1-1; 8 nucleotides align to TRBD1. The junction had 6 bases not matched to a gene; V was cut back by 0 bases and J by 0 bases. The CDR3 is made up of 17 amino acids. Per the germline V gene, CDR1 is LNHNV and CDR2 is YYDKDF (reference sequence).

This chain uses TRBV18 with TRBJ1-4; D not certain. This CDR3 is 14 amino acids long. CDR1 and CDR2 from the germline V gene are KGHSH and LQKENI. V dropped 6 bases and J dropped 0 bases, with 8 bases sitting between them. The CDR3 coding sequence is TGTGCCAGCTCGCGACAAACAACTAATGAAAAACTGTTTTTT. Protein sequence: CASSRQTTNEKLFF.

The rearrangement links TRBV5-5 to TRBJ2-5, with TRBD2 matching 14 bases. The V and J ends lost 2 bases and 3 bases, in that order; junction bases with no gene match: 9. CDR3 length: 18 amino acids. Germline CDR1 and CDR2: SGHKS and YYEKEE (reference sequence). The CDR3 spells CASSLARTSGGQEETQYF. The CDR3, as DNA: TGTGCCAGCAGCTTAGCAAGGACTAGCGGGGGGCAAGAAGAGACCCAGTACTTC.

This chain links TRBV4-3 with TRBJ1-1, with TRBD1 matching over 7 bases. With 4 bases clipped from V and 1 base from J, the junction kept 3 bases outside the gene matches. Germline V lookup: CDR1 LGHNA, CDR2 YSLEER. CDR3 length: 14 residues. CDR3 sequence reads: CASSPGQTNTEAFF. The CDR3 DNA reads TGCGCCAGCAGCCCGGGACAGACGAACACTGAAGCTTTCTTT.

In this sample, this clone turned up once. This sequence joins TRBV27 and TRBJ2-1; 8 nucleotides line up with TRBD1. CDR3 size: 13 residues. Germline V gene data show CDR1 as MNHEY and CDR2 as SMNVEV (reference sequence). J gave up 2 bases and V 8 bases, and 2 bases lay outside the gene matches. In DNA form, the CDR3 reads TGTGCCAGCGGACAGGGCCCCTACAATGAGCAGTTCTTC. This sequence encodes CASGQGPYNEQFF.

V and J are TRBV7-3 and TRBJ2-3, with 7 bases identical to TRBD2. This CDR3 contains 16 residues. Germline CDR1 SGHTA, CDR2 FQGTGA. V trimming: 5 bases; J trimming: 0 bases; junction bases outside the gene matches: 8. CDR3 DNA: TGTGCCAGCAGCCCGGGGGGATTGGGTAGCACAGATACGCAGTATTTT. Its translation is CASSPGGLGSTDTQYF.

This clone was seen only a few times. J is TRBJ2-5 and V is TRBV7-3; possible D gene TRBD2, 5 bases. The CDR3 runs 15 residues. Germline V gene data show CDR1 as SGHTA and CDR2 as FQGTGA. V was cut by 0 bases and J by 5 bases, with 13 bases left in between. The CDR3 reads CASSLTRERSETQYF. CDR3 bases: TGTGCCAGCAGCTTAACGAGGGAACGATCGGAGACCCAGTACTTC.

The chain carries TRBV7-2 and TRBJ2-3; no clear D gene. The CDR3 is 13 amino acids. Germline assignment: CDR1 SGHTA and CDR2 FQGNSA. With 7 bases removed from V and 0 bases from J, the gap between germline ends came to 8 bases. The CDR3 spells CASKTASTDTQYF. The CDR3 nucleotides are TGTGCCAGCAAAACAGCCAGCACAGATACGCAGTATTTT.

The chain carries TRBV6-1 and TRBJ2-1, with TRBD2 matching over 8 bases. Germline V gene data show CDR1 as MNHNS and CDR2 as SASEGT. J was trimmed by 4 bases and V by 2 bases; bases with no gene match: 4. The CDR3 is 15 amino acids. In DNA form, the CDR3 reads TGTGCCAGCAGTGAACCGGGGGGGCAGTACAATGAGCAGTTCTTC. Its translation: CASSEPGGQYNEQFF.

V usage is TRBV11-2 and J usage is TRBJ2-5, with D tentatively TRBD1 (5 bases). This CDR3 region has 16 residues. Germline CDR1 reads SGHAT; CDR2 reads FQNNGV. Trimming took 4 bases from V and 0 from J, leaving 15 bases between them. In DNA form, the CDR3 reads TGTGCCAGCAGCTCGGGCCAGGGAACAAACCAAGAGACCCAGTACTTC. Translating it yields CASSSGQGTNQETQYF.